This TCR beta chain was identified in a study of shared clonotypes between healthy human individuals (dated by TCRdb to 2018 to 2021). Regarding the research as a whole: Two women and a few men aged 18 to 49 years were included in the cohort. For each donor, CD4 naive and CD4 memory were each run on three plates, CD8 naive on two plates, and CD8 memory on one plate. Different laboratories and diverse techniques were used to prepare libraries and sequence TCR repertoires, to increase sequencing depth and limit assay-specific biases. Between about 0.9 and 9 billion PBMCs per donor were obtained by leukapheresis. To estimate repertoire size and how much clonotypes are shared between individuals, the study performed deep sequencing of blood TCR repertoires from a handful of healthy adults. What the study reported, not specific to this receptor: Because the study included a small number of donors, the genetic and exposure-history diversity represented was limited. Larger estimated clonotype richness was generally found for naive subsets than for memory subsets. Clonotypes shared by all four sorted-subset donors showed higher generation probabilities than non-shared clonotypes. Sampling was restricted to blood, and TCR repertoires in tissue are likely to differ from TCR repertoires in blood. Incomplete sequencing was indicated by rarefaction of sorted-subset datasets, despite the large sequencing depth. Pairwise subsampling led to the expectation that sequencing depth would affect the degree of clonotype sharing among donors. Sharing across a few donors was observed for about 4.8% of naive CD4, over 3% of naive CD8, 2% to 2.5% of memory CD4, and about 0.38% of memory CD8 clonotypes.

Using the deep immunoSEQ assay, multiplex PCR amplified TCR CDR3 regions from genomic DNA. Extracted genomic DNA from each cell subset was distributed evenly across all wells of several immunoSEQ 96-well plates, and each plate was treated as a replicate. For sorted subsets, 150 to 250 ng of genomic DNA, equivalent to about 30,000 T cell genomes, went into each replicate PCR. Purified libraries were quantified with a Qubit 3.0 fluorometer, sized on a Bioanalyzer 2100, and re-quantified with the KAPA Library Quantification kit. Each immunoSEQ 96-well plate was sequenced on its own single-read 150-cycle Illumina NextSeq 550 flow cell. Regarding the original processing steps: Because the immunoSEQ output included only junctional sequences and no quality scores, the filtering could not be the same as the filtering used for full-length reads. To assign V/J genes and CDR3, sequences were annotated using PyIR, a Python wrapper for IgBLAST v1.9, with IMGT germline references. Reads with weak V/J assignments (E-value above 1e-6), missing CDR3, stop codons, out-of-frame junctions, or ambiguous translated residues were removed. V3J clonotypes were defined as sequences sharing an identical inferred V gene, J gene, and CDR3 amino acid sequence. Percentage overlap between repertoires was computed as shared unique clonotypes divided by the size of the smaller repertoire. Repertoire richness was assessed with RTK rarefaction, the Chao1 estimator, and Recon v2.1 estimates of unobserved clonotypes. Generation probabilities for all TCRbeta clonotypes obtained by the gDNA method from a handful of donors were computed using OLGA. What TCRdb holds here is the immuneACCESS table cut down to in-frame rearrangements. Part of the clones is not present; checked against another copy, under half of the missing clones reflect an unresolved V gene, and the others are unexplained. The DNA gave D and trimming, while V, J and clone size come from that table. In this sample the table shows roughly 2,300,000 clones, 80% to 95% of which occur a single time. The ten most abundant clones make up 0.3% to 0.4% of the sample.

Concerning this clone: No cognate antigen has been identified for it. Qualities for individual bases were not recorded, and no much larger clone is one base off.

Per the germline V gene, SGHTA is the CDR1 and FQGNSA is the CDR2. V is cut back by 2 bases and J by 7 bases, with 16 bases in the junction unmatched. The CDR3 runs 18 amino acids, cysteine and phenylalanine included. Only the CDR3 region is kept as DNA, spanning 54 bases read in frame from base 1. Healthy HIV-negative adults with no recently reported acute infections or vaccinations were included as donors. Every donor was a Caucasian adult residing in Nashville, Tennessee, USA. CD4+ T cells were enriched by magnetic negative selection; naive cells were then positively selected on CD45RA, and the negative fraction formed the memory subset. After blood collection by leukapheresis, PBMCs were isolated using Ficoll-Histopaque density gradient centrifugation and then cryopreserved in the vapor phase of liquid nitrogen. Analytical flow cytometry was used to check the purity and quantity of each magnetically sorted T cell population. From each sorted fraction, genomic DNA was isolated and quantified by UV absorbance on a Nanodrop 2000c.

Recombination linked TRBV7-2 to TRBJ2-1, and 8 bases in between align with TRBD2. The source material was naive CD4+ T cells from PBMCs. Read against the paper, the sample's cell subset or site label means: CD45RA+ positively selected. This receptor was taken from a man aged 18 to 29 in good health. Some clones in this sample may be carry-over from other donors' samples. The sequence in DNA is TGTGCCAGCAGCTTAACGTCCCAAGACGGGAGGGCCGGAAATGAGCAGTTCTTC. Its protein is CASSLTSQDGRAGNEQFF.